Below are 4 T cell receptor beta chains sequenced from a single sample in a study of human T cells and chemical hapten exposure. Time point meaning: patch test 2, 6 weeks after DPC sensitization. Treatment here: therapeutic diphenylcyclopropenone sensitization with weekly scalp DPC. One entry per CDR3 protein results from TCRdb running MiXCR on the RACE reads. The sample yields about 82,000 distinct CDR3 sequences, about 6.3% seen once. The source was whole blood, collected in connection with sensitization to the hapten diphenylcyclopropenone (DPC). These receptors were taken from a woman between 25 and 40 years old with alopecia areata. Some clones in this sample may be carry-over from other donors' samples.

The CDR3 protein is CASSPTPGQGLNYGYTF. The CDR3 nucleotides are TGCGCCAGCAGCCCTACTCCGGGACAGGGGCTAAACTATGGCTACACCTTC. J is TRBJ1-2 and V is TRBV5-1; 10 bases align to TRBD1. This CDR3 contains 17 residues. Per germline, CDR1 SGHRS and CDR2 YFSETQ. V shed 4 bases, J shed 2 bases, and the junction held 11 bases outside the gene matches.

This clonotype appeared many times. The chain carries TRBV10-3 and TRBJ2-7; 9 nucleotides line up with TRBD2. Germline trimming cut 10 bases from V and 2 bases from J; bases unmatched to any gene: 12. The germline V gene has CDR1 ENHRY and CDR2 SYGVKD. This CDR3 has 15 residues. CDR3 nucleotide sequence: TGTGCCACGAACGGCGGCGGGGGGGCCGCCTACGAGCAGTACTTC. It yields the protein CATNGGGGAAYEQYF.

This clonotype appeared a few times. The CDR3 DNA sequence: TGCGCCAGCAGCTTGCCGGACACTGGCTCTGGAAACACCATATATTTT. Its translation is CASSLPDTGSGNTIYF. The chain is built from TRBV5-1 and TRBJ1-3; maybe TRBD1 (5 bases). The length of the CDR3 is 16 residues. The V end was cut by 1 base, the J end by 0 bases, with 11 bases between. Germline CDR1 reads SGHRS; CDR2 reads YFSETQ.

This clonotype was seen at least ten times. The chain has TRBV7-8 and TRBJ2-5; D is undetermined. V was shortened by 5 bases and J by 5 bases, with 21 bases between the two germline ends. Germline V gene sequence: CDR1 SGHVS, CDR2 FQNEAQ. CDR3 length equals 16 residues. The CDR3 bases are TGTGCCAGCAGCGCAGAGGTCTTAGGGTCGCCGGAGACCCAGTACTTC. It encodes CASSAEVLGSPETQYF. Using reference TRBV7-8 and TRBJ2-5 for the parts outside the CDR3, the full variable domain is GAGVSQSPRYKVAKRGQDVALRCDPISGHVSLFWYQQALGQGPEFLTYFQNEAQLDKSGLPSDRFFAERPEGSVSTLKIQRTQQEDSAVYLCASSAEVLGSPETQYFGPGTRLLVL.